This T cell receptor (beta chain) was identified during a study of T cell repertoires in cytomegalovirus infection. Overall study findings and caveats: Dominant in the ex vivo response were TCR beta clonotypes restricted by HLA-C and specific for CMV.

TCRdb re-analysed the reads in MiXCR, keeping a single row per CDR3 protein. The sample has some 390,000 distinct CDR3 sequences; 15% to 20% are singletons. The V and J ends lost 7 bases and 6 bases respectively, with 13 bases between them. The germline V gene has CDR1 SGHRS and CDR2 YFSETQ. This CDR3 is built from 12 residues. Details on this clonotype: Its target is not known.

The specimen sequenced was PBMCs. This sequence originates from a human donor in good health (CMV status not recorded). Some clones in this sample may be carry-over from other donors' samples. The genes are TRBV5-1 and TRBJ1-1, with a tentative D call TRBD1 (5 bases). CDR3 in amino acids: CASRNEGPEAFF. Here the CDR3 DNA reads TGCGCCAGCCGGAACGAGGGGCCTGAAGCTTTCTTT.